The clone carrying this T cell receptor beta chain was observed a handful of times. Its antigen is not known. Other nucleotide sequences in the sample specify the same CDR3. The data belong to a study of CD8+ T cells in alopecia areata. Study at large: Tofacitinib therapy took 6 to 18 months; 6 months off drug came after. Overall study results and limits: Lesional scalp, notably in alopecia totalis/universalis, had clonality above that of normal scalp.

Sorting of PBMCs yielded the CD4+ and CD8+ T cells. The CDR3 has 10 residues. CDR1 and CDR2 from the germline V gene are SQVTM and ANQGSEA. Trimming shortened V by 5 bases and J by 1 base, and 0 bases separated the two germline ends. Following extraction, RNA underwent reverse transcription to cDNA, which served as the sequencing template. Assay used: immunoSEQ multiplex PCR; TCRdb lists only in-frame clones, some missing. The table lists 150,000 to 190,000 clones, under 60% of them singletons. V usage is TRBV29-1 and J usage is TRBJ2-1; D is ambiguous. This specimen consisted of CD8+ T cells sorted from blood, obtained at week 0. The TCR originated in a human donor with alopecia areata. The CDR3 reads CSVSYNEQFF. The CDR3 DNA follows: TGCAGCGTTTCCTACAATGAGCAGTTCTTC.